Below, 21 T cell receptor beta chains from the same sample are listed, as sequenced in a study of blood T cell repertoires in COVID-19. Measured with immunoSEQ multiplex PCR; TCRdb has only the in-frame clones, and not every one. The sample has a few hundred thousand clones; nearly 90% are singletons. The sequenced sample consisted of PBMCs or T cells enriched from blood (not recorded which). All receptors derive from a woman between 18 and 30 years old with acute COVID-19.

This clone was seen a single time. CDR3: CASSTRYLGTSGTNTGELFF. In DNA form, the CDR3 reads TGTGCCAGCAGTACTCGTTACCTCGGGACTAGCGGAACGAACACCGGGGAGCTGTTTTTT. The V gene is TRBV2, the J gene TRBJ2-2; 11 positions agree with TRBD2. The junction had 14 bases not matched to a gene; V was cut back by 5 bases and J by 0 bases. The CDR3 totals 20 residues. Germline values: CDR1 SNHLY, CDR2 FYNNEI.

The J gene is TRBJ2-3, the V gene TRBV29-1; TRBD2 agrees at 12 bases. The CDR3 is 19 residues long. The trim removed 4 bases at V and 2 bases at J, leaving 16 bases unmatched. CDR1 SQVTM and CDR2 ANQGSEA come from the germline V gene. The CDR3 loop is CSVGPWTSGTKYSTDTQYF. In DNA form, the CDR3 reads TGCAGCGTTGGCCCATGGACTAGCGGGACAAAATACTCCACAGATACGCAGTATTTT.

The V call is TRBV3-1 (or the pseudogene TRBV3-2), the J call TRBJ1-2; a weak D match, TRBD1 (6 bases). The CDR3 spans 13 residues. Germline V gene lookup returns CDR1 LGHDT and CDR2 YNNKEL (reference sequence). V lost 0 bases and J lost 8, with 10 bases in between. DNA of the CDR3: TGTGCCAGCAGCCAAGATCGGGGGGCAGGCTACACCTTC. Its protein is CASSQDRGAGYTF.

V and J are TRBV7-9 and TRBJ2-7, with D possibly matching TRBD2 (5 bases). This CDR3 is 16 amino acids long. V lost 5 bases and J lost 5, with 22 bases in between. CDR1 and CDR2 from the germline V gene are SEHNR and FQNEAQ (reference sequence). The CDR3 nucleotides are TGTGCCAGCAGCCCGGGCCAAGGAGAGGGCCGGAACGAGCAGTACTTC. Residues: CASSPGQGEGRNEQYF.

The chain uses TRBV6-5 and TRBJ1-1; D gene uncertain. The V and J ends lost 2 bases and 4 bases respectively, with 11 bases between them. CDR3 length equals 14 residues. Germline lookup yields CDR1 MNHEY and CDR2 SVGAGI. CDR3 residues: CASSYGEIGTEAFF. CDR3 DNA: TGTGCCAGCAGTTACGGTGAGATCGGCACTGAAGCTTTCTTT.

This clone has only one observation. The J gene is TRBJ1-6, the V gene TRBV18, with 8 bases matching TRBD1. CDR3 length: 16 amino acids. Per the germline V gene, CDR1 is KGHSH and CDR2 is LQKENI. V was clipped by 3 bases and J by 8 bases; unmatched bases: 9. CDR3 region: CASSPRTGQDDSPLHF. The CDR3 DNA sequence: TGTGCCAGCTCACCCAGGACGGGACAGGATGATTCACCCCTCCACTTT.

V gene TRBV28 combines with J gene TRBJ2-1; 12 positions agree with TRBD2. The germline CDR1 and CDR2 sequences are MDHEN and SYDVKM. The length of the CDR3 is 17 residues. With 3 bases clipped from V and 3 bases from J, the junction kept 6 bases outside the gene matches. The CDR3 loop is CASSFATSGSSYNEQFF. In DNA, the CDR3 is TGTGCCAGCAGTTTCGCGACTAGCGGGAGCAGCTACAATGAGCAGTTCTTC.

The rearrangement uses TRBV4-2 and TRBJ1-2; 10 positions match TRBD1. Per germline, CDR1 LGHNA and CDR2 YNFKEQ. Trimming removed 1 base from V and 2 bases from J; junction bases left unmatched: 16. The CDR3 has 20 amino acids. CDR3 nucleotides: TGTGCCAGCAGCCAAGTGGGGGATGGGACAGGGGAACTCCTAAACTATGGCTACACCTTC. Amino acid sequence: CASSQVGDGTGELLNYGYTF.

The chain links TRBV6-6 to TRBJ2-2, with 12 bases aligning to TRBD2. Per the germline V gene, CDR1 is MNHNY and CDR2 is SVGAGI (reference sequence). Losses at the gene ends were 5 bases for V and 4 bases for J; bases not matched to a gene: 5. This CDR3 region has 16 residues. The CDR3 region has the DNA TGTGCCAGCAGTCGATCTAGCGGGAGGGTCACCGGGGAGCTGTTTTTT. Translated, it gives CASSRSSGRVTGELFF.

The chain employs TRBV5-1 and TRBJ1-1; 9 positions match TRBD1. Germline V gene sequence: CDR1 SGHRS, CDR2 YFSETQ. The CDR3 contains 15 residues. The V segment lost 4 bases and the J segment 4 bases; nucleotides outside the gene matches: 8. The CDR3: CASSRGTGPPTEAFF. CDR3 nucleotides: TGCGCCAGCAGCCGGGGGACAGGGCCGCCCACTGAAGCTTTCTTT.

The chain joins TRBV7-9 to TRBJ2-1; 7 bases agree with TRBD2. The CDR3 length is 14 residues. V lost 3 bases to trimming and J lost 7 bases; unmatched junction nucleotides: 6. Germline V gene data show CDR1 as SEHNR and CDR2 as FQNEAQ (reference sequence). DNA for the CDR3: TGTGCCAGCAGCTTCCCACTAGCGTCAAATGAGCAGTTCTTC. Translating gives CASSFPLASNEQFF.

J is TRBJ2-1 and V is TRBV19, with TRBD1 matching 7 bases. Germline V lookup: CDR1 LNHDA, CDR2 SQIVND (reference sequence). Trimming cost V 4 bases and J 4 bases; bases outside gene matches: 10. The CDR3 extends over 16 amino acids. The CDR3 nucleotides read TGTGCCAGTAGTAACCCCGGGACAGCTGAGTACAATGAGCAGTTCTTC. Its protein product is CASSNPGTAEYNEQFF. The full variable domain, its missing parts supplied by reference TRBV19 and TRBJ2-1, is DGGITQSPKYLFRKEGQNVTLSCEQNLNHDAMYWYRQDPGQGLRLIYYSQIVNDFQKGDIAEGYSVSREKKESFPLTVTSAQKNPTAFYLCASSNPGTAEYNEQFFGPGTRLTVL.

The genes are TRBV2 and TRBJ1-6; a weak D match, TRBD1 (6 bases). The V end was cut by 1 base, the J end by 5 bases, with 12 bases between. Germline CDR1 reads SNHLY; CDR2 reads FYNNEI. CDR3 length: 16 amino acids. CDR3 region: CASSEDGTGHNSPLHF. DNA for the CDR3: TGTGCCAGCAGTGAAGACGGAACAGGGCATAATTCACCCCTCCACTTT.

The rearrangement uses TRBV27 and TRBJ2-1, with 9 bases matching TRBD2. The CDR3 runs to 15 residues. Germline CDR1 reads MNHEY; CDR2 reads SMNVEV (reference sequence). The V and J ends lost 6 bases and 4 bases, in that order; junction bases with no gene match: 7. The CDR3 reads CASRPGTSPYNEQFF. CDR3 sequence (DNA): TGTGCCAGCAGACCGGGGACTAGCCCTTACAATGAGCAGTTCTTC.

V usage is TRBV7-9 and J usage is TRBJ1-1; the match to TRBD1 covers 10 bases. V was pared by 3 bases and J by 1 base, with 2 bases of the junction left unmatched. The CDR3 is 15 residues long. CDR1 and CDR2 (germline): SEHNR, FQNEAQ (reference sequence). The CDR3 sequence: CASSFGTGANTEAFF. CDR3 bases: TGTGCCAGCAGCTTCGGGACAGGGGCGAACACTGAAGCTTTCTTT. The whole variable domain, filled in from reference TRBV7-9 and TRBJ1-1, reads DTGVSQNPRHKITKRGQNVTFRCDPISEHNRLYWYRQTLGQGPEFLTYFQNEAQLEKSRLLSDRFSAERPKGSFSTLEIQRTEQGDSAMYLCASSFGTGANTEAFFGQGTRLTVV.

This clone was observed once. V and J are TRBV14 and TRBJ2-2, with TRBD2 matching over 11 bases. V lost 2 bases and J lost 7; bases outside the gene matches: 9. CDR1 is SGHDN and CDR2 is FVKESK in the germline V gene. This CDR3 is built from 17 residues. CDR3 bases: TGTGCCAGCAGCCAACCAGGGACTAGCGGATTGAGCGGGGAGCTGTTTTTT. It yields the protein CASSQPGTSGLSGELFF.

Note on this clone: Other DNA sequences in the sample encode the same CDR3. The CDR3 loop is CASSLTGYEQYF. DNA for the CDR3: TGTGCCAGCAGTTTAACTGGTTACGAGCAGTACTTC. V and J are TRBV28 and TRBJ2-7; D gene ambiguous. Germline lookup yields CDR1 MDHEN and CDR2 SYDVKM. This CDR3 has 12 amino acids. V was pared by 2 bases and J by 4 bases, with 6 bases between.

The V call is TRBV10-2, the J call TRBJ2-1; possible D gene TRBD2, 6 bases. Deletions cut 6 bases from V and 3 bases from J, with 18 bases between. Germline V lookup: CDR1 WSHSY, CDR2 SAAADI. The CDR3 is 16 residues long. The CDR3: CASSPIRGRNYNEQFF. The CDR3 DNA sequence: TGCGCCAGCAGCCCGATTCGGGGGAGGAACTACAATGAGCAGTTCTTC.

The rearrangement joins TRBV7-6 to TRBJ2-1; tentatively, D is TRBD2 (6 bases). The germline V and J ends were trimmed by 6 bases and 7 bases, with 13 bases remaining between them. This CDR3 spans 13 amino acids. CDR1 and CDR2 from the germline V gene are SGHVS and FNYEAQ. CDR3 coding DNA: TGTGCCAGCAGTACCGGGACTCAAAATGAGCAGTTCTTC. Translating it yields CASSTGTQNEQFF.

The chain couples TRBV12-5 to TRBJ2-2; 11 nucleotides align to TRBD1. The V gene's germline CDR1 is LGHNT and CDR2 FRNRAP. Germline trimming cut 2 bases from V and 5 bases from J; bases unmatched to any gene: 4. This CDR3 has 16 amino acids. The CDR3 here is CASGLIRDRGTGELFF. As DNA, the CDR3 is TGTGCTAGTGGTTTGATTCGGGACAGGGGGACCGGGGAGCTGTTTTTT.

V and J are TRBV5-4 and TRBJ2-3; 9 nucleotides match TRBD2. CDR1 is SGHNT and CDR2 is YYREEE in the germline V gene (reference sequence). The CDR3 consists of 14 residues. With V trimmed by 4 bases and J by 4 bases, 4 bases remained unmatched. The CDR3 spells CASSPGTSPDTQYF. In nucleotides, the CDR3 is TGTGCCAGCAGCCCGGGGACTAGCCCAGATACGCAGTATTTT.